A few counts support the clone carrying this T cell receptor (beta chain). Antigen unknown. This sample is part of a study of T cells after yellow fever vaccination. One entry per CDR3 protein results from TCRdb running MiXCR on the 5' RACE reads. The sample lists 500,000 to 650,000 distinct CDR3 sequences; about a sixth were seen once. Study-level findings and limits: A weaker but faster secondary response was observed, peaking on day 5 versus 15. From the bulk population, abundant clonotypes could contaminate and appear within FACS-sorted repertoires.

Germline V gene sequence: CDR1 GTSNPN, CDR2 SVGIG (reference sequence). This CDR3 spans 13 amino acids. This clonotype was sampled from a young man who received the YFV17D yellow fever vaccine. This specimen consisted of PBMCs, obtained 5 to 6 days after the first yellow fever vaccination. V and J are TRBV30 and TRBJ2-4; D remains unclear. The CDR3 DNA is TGTGCGACCAGCCGGGTAGCCAAAAACATTCAGTACTTC. Its protein is CATSRVAKNIQYF.